Each of the 3 T cell receptor beta chains below was sequenced from the same sample in a study of T cells in Graves' hyperthyroidism and ophthalmopathy. Amplification of TCR beta CDR3 regions was performed using RNA transcripts as template. Researchers ran a first-round RT-PCR on the TCR CDR3 using the HTBI primer set. From the multiplex PCR reads, TCRdb called clonotypes with MiXCR, one entry per CDR3 protein. Of 620,000 or so distinct CDR3 sequences in the sample, roughly 15% were seen once. Sequencing was performed on blood. All receptors come from a woman between 45 and 65 years old with Graves' ophthalmopathy.

This clonotype has more than one count but fewer than ten. This chain joins TRBV4-1 and TRBJ2-2, with 12 bases fitting TRBD1. This CDR3 contains 17 residues. Germline V gives CDR1 MGHRA, CDR2 YSYEKL. V shed 3 bases and J 4 bases; nucleotides not matched to a gene: 6. The CDR3 nucleotides are TGCGCCAGCAGCCACACGGGGACAGGGGGCTTCACCGGGGAGCTGTTTTTT. Protein sequence: CASSHTGTGGFTGELFF.

This clonotype has at least ten counts. The rearrangement joins TRBV11-1 to TRBJ2-6; 10 nucleotides match TRBD1. J lost 2 bases, V lost 2 bases, and 3 bases had no gene match. This CDR3 contains 17 residues. Germline-derived CDR1 and CDR2 are SGHAT and FQDESV (reference sequence). The CDR3 DNA is TGTGCCAGCAGCTTATGGGACAGGGGACCTGGGGCCAACGTCCTGACTTTC. Amino acid sequence: CASSLWDRGPGANVLTF.

This clonotype appeared many times. This chain links TRBV29-1 with TRBJ2-1; 14 bases fit TRBD2. The CDR3 covers 15 residues. Germline V lookup: CDR1 SQVTM, CDR2 ANQGSEA. J gave up 4 bases and V 6 bases, and 5 bases lay outside the gene matches. CDR3 protein: CSVVRLAGGYNEQFF. The CDR3 nucleotides are TGCAGCGTCGTCAGACTAGCGGGAGGGTACAATGAGCAGTTCTTC.